Listed below are T cell receptor beta chains from one sample, sequenced in a study of human T cells and chemical hapten exposure. TCRdb itself ran the RACE reads through MiXCR, one entry per CDR3 protein. In the table there are approximately 350,000 distinct CDR3 sequences, around 7% of which are singletons. This material consisted of whole blood, taken in connection with sensitization to the hapten diphenylcyclopropenone (DPC). All receptors derive from a woman aged 18-29 years with alopecia areata. Some clones in this sample may be carry-over from other donors' samples. Each CDR3 is given with its conserved first and last residue. A D gene is named only where the DNA matches it firmly. Expanded clones get a size class; other rows say once, few or many, or leave the size out.

size	V	J	length	D	CDR3	DNA
.	TRBV6-5	TRBJ1-3	15	.	CASSDSSLSGNTIYF	TGTGCCAGCAGTGACTCCTCGCTATCTGGAAACACCATATATTTT
few	TRBV12-3/TRBV12-4	TRBJ2-5	16	TRBD2	CASSLGAGGPLETQYF	TGTGCCAGCAGTTTAGGGGCGGGGGGCCCCCTCGAGACCCAGTACTTC
.	TRBV5-1	TRBJ2-3	11	.	CASSLLYTQYF	TGCGCCAGCAGCTTGTTGTATACGCAGTATTTT
.	TRBV28	TRBJ2-6	15	.	CASSRGTPGANVLTF	TGTGCCAGCAGCCGAGGTACTCCTGGGGCCAACGTCCTGACTTTC
few	TRBV29-1	TRBJ2-5	14	.	CSVEERGGRETQYF	TGCAGCGTTGAAGAACGCGGAGGCCGGGAGACCCAGTACTTC
.	TRBV12-3/TRBV12-4	TRBJ1-6	14	TRBD1	CASSPRGDNSPLHF	TGTGCCAGCAGCCCCAGGGGGGATAATTCACCCCTCCACTTT
many	TRBV7-8	TRBJ2-3	14	TRBD2	CASRFSGGGDTQYF	TGTGCCAGCAGATTTAGCGGGGGGGGTGATACGCAGTATTTT
.	TRBV28	TRBJ1-4	15	.	CASSLSFQGWEKLFF	TGTGCCAGCAGTTTATCGTTCCAGGGATGGGAAAAACTGTTTTTT
few	TRBV5-1	TRBJ2-3	15	TRBD1	CASSLPQGITDTQYF	TGCGCCAGCAGCCTGCCACAGGGGATAACAGATACGCAGTATTTT
few	TRBV12-3/TRBV12-4	TRBJ2-5	16	TRBD2	CASSLGTAGGQETQYF	TGTGCCAGCAGTTTAGGAACAGCGGGGGGGCAAGAGACCCAGTACTTC
.	TRBV7-2	TRBJ1-5	14	.	CASSSQSWAQPQHF	TGTGCCAGCAGCTCCCAGTCTTGGGCTCAGCCCCAGCATTTT
many	TRBV6-1	TRBJ2-7	19	TRBD1	CASTLRPGQVSAGKDEQYF	TGTGCCAGCACCCTAAGGCCGGGACAGGTCTCCGCGGGCAAGGACGAGCAGTACTTC
many	TRBV24-1	TRBJ1-2	18	.	CATSDFWVLRSCSYGYTF	TGTGCCACCAGTGATTTTTGGGTTCTTCGTTCGTGCAGCTATGGCTACACCTTC
many	TRBV4-3	TRBJ2-7	15	.	CASSQDWADSYEQYF	TGCGCCAGCAGCCAAGATTGGGCCGACTCCTACGAGCAGTACTTC
few	TRBV27	TRBJ2-1	14	.	CASSLGQEGNEQFF	TGTGCCAGCAGTTTAGGACAGGAGGGAAATGAGCAGTTCTTC
few	TRBV6-6	TRBJ2-2	14	.	CAGRGQTNTGELFF	TGTGCCGGGCGGGGACAGACGAACACCGGGGAGCTGTTTTTT
few	TRBV20-1	TRBJ2-3	14	.	CSARDSESTDTQYF	TGCAGTGCTAGAGATTCAGAAAGCACAGATACGCAGTATTTT
.	TRBV28	TRBJ1-6	14	TRBD1	CASSSGQGSSPLHF	TGTGCCAGCAGTTCCGGACAGGGGAGTTCACCCCTCCACTTT
.	TRBV15	TRBJ1-5	14	.	CATSRSGGNQPQHF	TGTGCCACCAGCAGGAGCGGGGGGAATCAGCCCCAGCATTTT
few	TRBV6-1	TRBJ1-5	14	.	CASSERGENQPQHF	TGTGCCAGCAGTGAACGCGGGGAGAATCAGCCCCAGCATTTT
few	TRBV7-2	TRBJ2-1	12	.	CASSRSRNEQFF	TGTGCCAGCAGTCGCTCGAGGAATGAGCAGTTCTTC
few	TRBV29-1	TRBJ1-1	14	.	CSVPSEGSRTEAFF	TGCAGCGTTCCTTCGGAGGGCTCCAGGACGGAAGCTTTCTTT
.	TRBV10-3	TRBJ2-7	11	TRBD1	CAIGQGDEQYF	TGTGCCATAGGACAGGGCGACGAGCAGTACTTC
.	TRBV28	TRBJ2-5	16	TRBD2	CASSSLAGGPQETQYF	TGTGCCAGCAGTTCTCTAGCGGGGGGCCCCCAAGAGACCCAGTACTTC
.	TRBV20-1	TRBJ1-2	18	TRBD1	CSARDRGFSMATPNGYTF	TGCAGTGCAAGGGACAGGGGTTTTTCCATGGCTACACCGAATGGCTACACCTTC
.	TRBV12-3/TRBV12-4	TRBJ1-2	14	.	CASSLIREGYGYTF	TGTGCCAGCAGTTTAATTCGTGAAGGCTATGGCTACACCTTC
.	TRBV7-9	TRBJ2-5	14	.	CASSSADDEETQYF	TGTGCCAGCAGTTCAGCGGACGATGAAGAGACCCAGTACTTC
few	TRBV28	TRBJ2-2	15	TRBD1	CASRTTGQGTGELFF	TGTGCCAGCAGAACCACGGGACAGGGCACCGGGGAGCTGTTTTTT
many	TRBV29-1	TRBJ2-7	12	.	CSVEDPPGEQYF	TGCAGCGTTGAAGACCCGCCGGGCGAGCAGTACTTC
many	TRBV6-5	TRBJ1-3	17	.	CASSYPPGRGSGNTIYF	TGTGCCAGCAGTTACCCACCGGGACGGGGCTCTGGAAACACCATATATTTT
many	TRBV6-5	TRBJ1-6	14	TRBD1	CASSRGRGNSPLHF	TGTGCCAGCTCCAGGGGGAGGGGGAATTCACCCCTCCACTTT
many	TRBV3-1	TRBJ2-5	18	.	CASSQMGWVDQGQETQYF	TGTGCCAGCAGCCAAATGGGGTGGGTAGACCAGGGGCAAGAGACCCAGTACTTC